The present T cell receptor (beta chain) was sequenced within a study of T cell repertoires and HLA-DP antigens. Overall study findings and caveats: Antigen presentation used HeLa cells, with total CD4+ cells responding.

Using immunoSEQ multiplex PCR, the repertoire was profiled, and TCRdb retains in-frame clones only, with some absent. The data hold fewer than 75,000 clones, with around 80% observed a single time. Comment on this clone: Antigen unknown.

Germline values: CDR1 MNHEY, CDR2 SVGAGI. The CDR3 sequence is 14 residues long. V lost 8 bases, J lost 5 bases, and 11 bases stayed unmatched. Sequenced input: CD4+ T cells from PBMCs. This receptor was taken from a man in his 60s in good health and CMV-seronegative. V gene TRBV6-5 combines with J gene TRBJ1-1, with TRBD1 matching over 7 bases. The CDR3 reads CASEGRGQRTEAFF. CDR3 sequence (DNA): TGTGCCAGCGAGGGCCGGGGACAGAGAACTGAAGCTTTCTTT.